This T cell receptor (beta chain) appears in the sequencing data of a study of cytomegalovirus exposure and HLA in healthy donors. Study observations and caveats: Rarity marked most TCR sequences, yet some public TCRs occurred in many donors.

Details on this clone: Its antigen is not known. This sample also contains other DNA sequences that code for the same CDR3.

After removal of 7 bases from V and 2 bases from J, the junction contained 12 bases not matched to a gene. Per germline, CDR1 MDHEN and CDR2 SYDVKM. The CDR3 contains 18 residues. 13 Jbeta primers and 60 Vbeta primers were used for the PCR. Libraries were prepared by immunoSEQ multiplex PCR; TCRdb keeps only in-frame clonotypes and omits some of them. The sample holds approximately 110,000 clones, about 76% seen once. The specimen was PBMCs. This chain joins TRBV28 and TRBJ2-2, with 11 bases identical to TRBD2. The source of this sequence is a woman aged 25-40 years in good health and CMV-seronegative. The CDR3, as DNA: TGTGCCAGCACGCGAATCGGGCTAGCGGGAGGAAACACCGGGGAGCTGTTTTTT. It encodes CASTRIGLAGGNTGELFF.